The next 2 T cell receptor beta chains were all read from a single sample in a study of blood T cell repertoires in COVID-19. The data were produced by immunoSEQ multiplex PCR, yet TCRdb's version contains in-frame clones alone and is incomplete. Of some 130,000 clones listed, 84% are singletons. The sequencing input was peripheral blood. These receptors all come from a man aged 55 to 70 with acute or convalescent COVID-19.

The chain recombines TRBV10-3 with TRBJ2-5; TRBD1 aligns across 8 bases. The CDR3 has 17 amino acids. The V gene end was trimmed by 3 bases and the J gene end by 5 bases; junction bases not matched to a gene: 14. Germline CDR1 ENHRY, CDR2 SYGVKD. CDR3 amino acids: CAISEVPGQGGGETQYF. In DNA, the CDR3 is TGTGCCATCAGTGAAGTCCCCGGACAGGGCGGCGGTGAGACCCAGTACTTC.

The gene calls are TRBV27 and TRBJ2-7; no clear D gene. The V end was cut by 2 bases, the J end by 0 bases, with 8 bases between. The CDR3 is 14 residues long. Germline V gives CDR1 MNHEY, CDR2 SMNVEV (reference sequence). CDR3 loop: CASSLQAHSYEQYF. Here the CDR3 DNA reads TGTGCCAGCAGTTTACAGGCCCACTCCTACGAGCAGTACTTC.